A selection of T cell receptor beta chains follows, all from one sample in a study of cytomegalovirus exposure and HLA in healthy donors. Repertoires were generated with immunoSEQ multiplex PCR, while TCRdb's copy carries only in-frame clones and drops some. The sample includes about 180,000 clones, approximately 80% of them seen just once. Source material: PBMCs. These receptors were collected from a man aged 55 to 70 in good health and CMV-seronegative. Each CDR3 is given without its conserved first and last residue. Each record gives: CDR3 protein, V gene.

SGRQGPYEQY | TRBV29-1
ASSQDRGGGLGTDTQY | TRBV4-3
SVDFGGLYEQY | TRBV29-1
ASRDGGRNEQY | TRBV18
ASSDLNTEAF | TRBV25-1
ASSLVFGGQGAKNIQY | TRBV7-9
ASSDPLGSDRGRETQY | TRBV6-4
SVSQGEQY | TRBV29-1
ASSSSGTSGVETQY | TRBV28
ARGFRDRGEKLF | TRBV2
ASSSRGQAQGPQH | TRBV7-8
ASTPGVSGANVLT | TRBV5-6
ASSAGVGYT | TRBV7-2
ASSLEDPGTDTQY | TRBV5-1
ASSLGHTEAF | TRBV5-1
ASSYRRVGGDEQY | TRBV6-5
ASSQVTGGETQY | TRBV4-1
ASSIGQPETQY | TRBV19
ASSEGAGDSNQPQH | TRBV6-1
ASRWTSGRGSYNEQF | TRBV28
ASSYSEGRRGTEAF | TRBV6-5
ASSQGTGSYNEQF | TRBV5-8
ASSLSGYAQYDIQY | TRBV5-1
ASSPSSDGYT | TRBV18
SVGSWLEQY | TRBV29-1
ASSKAHLLYGYT | TRBV21-1
SVAGLAENTGELF | TRBV29-1
SGVRSTDTQY | TRBV29-1
ASNLSGTGVGEQY | TRBV6-1
SVTGTTAYEQY | TRBV29-1
ASSARGWYRASYP | TRBV19
ASRREGTGANSPLH | TRBV6-6
ASSPSAGGVYGYT | TRBV7-6
ASSSQTGSLATQY | TRBV7-9
ASSVSVGYT | TRBV6-1
ASSRNGGTGNTGELF | TRBV7-6
ASSLRQGRSDEQF | TRBV7-6
ASSPEGNQPQH | TRBV18
ASSGGVNTEAF | TRBV25-1
ASSQGQGVYTEAF | TRBV27
ASSSQGGQVQNYGYT | TRBV28
ASSYLRPDRDSYEQY | TRBV27
ASSPGQSFTGELF | TRBV5-1
ASGGGGPHTQY | TRBV19
ASSLGGTGNTGELF | TRBV5-1
ASRPGTGFLGYT | TRBV2
ASSFSALAGPYEQY | TRBV5-4
ASSDQGPASEQY | TRBV9